Listed below are T cell receptor beta chains from one sample, sequenced in a study of T cells in Graves' hyperthyroidism and ophthalmopathy. MiXCR, applied by TCRdb to the multiplex PCR reads, yields one record per CDR3 protein. This table holds more than 550,000 distinct CDR3 sequences, around 16% found once. The sequenced sample consisted of blood. The origin of the receptors is a middle-aged man with Graves' hyperthyroidism. Both conserved end residues are part of each CDR3. Fields, in order: D gene, clone size, J gene, V gene, CDR3 DNA, CDR3 protein. The D gene is left open where the match is weak. Clone size is given for some rows only: seen once, a few or many times, or a class if the clone is expanded.

D gene: TRBD1; clone size: NA; J gene: TRBJ2-7; V gene: TRBV20-1; CDR3 DNA: TGCAGTGCTCGACTGGACGGGACAGGGCCCTACGAGCAGTACTTC; CDR3 protein: CSARLDGTGPYEQYF
D gene: TRBD2; clone size: many; J gene: TRBJ2-7; V gene: TRBV6-1; CDR3 DNA: TGTGCCAGCAGCCTTCGACTAGCTAGTTTAAGGGAGCAGTACTTC; CDR3 protein: CASSLRLASLREQYF
D gene: NA; clone size: few; J gene: TRBJ2-2; V gene: TRBV27; CDR3 DNA: TGTGCCAGCAGTCTCTACAGGTTGTCCGGGGAGCTGTTTTTT; CDR3 protein: CASSLYRLSGELFF
D gene: TRBD1; clone size: NA; J gene: TRBJ1-5; V gene: TRBV6-5; CDR3 DNA: TGTGCCAGCAGTTCCGGACAGGGGGCGGTGAACGATCAGCCCCAGCATTTT; CDR3 protein: CASSSGQGAVNDQPQHF
D gene: NA; clone size: few; J gene: TRBJ1-3; V gene: TRBV28; CDR3 DNA: TGTGCCAGCAGTTCACCGGGACCGCGAAGAGGAAACACCATATATTTT; CDR3 protein: CASSSPGPRRGNTIYF
D gene: TRBD1; clone size: many; J gene: TRBJ2-7; V gene: TRBV28; CDR3 DNA: TGTGCCAGCAGGAGTCCGGGACAGGGGAGATCCTACGAGCAGTACTTC; CDR3 protein: CASRSPGQGRSYEQYF
D gene: TRBD2; clone size: many; J gene: TRBJ2-7; V gene: TRBV20-1; CDR3 DNA: TGCAGTGCTCCCCTAGGAGCGGGAGACCACGAGCAGTACTTC; CDR3 protein: CSAPLGAGDHEQYF
D gene: NA; clone size: many; J gene: TRBJ1-1; V gene: TRBV19; CDR3 DNA: TGTGCCAGTACCGCTCCCGAACAGGGCTTAAACACTGAAGCTTTCTTT; CDR3 protein: CASTAPEQGLNTEAFF
D gene: NA; clone size: once; J gene: TRBJ1-2; V gene: TRBV2; CDR3 DNA: TGTGCCAGCAGTGCTCAGGGCATTCGCTACACCTTC; CDR3 protein: CASSAQGIRYTF
D gene: NA; clone size: many; J gene: TRBJ2-7; V gene: TRBV6-1; CDR3 DNA: TGTGCCAGCAGTGAAGAGGGCCTAATGTGGACATTTTCCTACGAGCAGTACTTC; CDR3 protein: CASSEEGLMWTFSYEQYF
D gene: NA; clone size: many; J gene: TRBJ2-1; V gene: TRBV6-1; CDR3 DNA: TGTGCCAGCAGTTCGACAGCAAAACTCTACAATGAGCAGTTCTTC; CDR3 protein: CASSSTAKLYNEQFF
D gene: TRBD2; clone size: many; J gene: TRBJ2-1; V gene: TRBV2; CDR3 DNA: TGTGCCAGCAGTGAGGGACTAGCGAGCTACAATGAGCAGTTCTTC; CDR3 protein: CASSEGLASYNEQFF
D gene: TRBD1; clone size: NA; J gene: TRBJ1-1; V gene: TRBV10-3; CDR3 DNA: TGTGCCATCAGGGGGACAGGGGTCAACACTGAAGCTTTCTTT; CDR3 protein: CAIRGTGVNTEAFF
D gene: TRBD1; clone size: many; J gene: TRBJ1-5; V gene: TRBV12-3/TRBV12-4; CDR3 DNA: TGTGCCAGCAGTTGGACAGGGTTGGATCAGCCCCAGCATTTT; CDR3 protein: CASSWTGLDQPQHF
D gene: NA; clone size: few; J gene: TRBJ2-7; V gene: TRBV7-9; CDR3 DNA: TGTGCCAGCAGCATACTCTCTCTGCTAGCCCACGAGCAGTACTTC; CDR3 protein: CASSILSLLAHEQYF
D gene: TRBD2; clone size: NA; J gene: TRBJ2-5; V gene: TRBV5-1; CDR3 DNA: TGCGCCAGCAGCCCGGGGGATAGCGGGAGACAGGAGACCCAGTACTTC; CDR3 protein: CASSPGDSGRQETQYF
D gene: NA; clone size: many; J gene: TRBJ2-2; V gene: TRBV19; CDR3 DNA: TGTGCCAGCAGCATACTAGCTGGGGGAACCGGGGAGCTGTTTTTT; CDR3 protein: CASSILAGGTGELFF
D gene: NA; clone size: NA; J gene: TRBJ2-1; V gene: TRBV9; CDR3 DNA: TGTGCCAGCAGCACGTCCGACTACAATGAGCAGTTCTTC; CDR3 protein: CASSTSDYNEQFF
D gene: NA; clone size: NA; J gene: TRBJ1-5; V gene: TRBV29-1; CDR3 DNA: TGCAGCGTGGGGAGGGATCAGCCCCAGCATTTT; CDR3 protein: CSVGRDQPQHF
D gene: TRBD1; clone size: few; J gene: TRBJ2-1; V gene: TRBV7-9; CDR3 DNA: TGTGCCAGCAGCTTTACCCGGGACAGGGGGTACAATGAGCAGTTCTTC; CDR3 protein: CASSFTRDRGYNEQFF
D gene: NA; clone size: many; J gene: TRBJ1-5; V gene: TRBV27; CDR3 DNA: TGTGCCAGCAGTTTGGCAGCCCATCAGCCCCAGCATTTT; CDR3 protein: CASSLAAHQPQHF
D gene: TRBD2; clone size: NA; J gene: TRBJ2-1; V gene: TRBV12-3/TRBV12-4; CDR3 DNA: TGTGCCAGCAGGCTAAAAGCGGGGAGCAATGAGCAGTTCTTC; CDR3 protein: CASRLKAGSNEQFF
D gene: NA; clone size: many; J gene: TRBJ2-7; V gene: TRBV12-3/TRBV12-4; CDR3 DNA: TGTGCCAGCACCCCCGGGCGCCGAGGGGAGCAGTACTTC; CDR3 protein: CASTPGRRGEQYF
D gene: NA; clone size: NA; J gene: TRBJ2-2; V gene: TRBV24-1; CDR3 DNA: TGTGCCACCAGTGATTCAGTTTACCCGAACACCGGGGAGCTGTTTTTT; CDR3 protein: CATSDSVYPNTGELFF
D gene: NA; clone size: many; J gene: TRBJ1-1; V gene: TRBV7-2; CDR3 DNA: TGTGCCAGCAGCTCATATACAGGAGCTGAAGCTTTCTTT; CDR3 protein: CASSSYTGAEAFF
D gene: NA; clone size: NA; J gene: TRBJ2-1; V gene: TRBV7-3; CDR3 DNA: TGTGCCAGCAGCTTGGACCCTCAGGGAGGTTTCTCCTACAATGAGCAGTTCTTC; CDR3 protein: CASSLDPQGGFSYNEQFF
D gene: NA; clone size: medium-sized; J gene: TRBJ1-1; V gene: TRBV12-3/TRBV12-4; CDR3 DNA: TGTGCCAGCAGTTTCGCGGGGGCGAACACTGAAGCTTTCTTT; CDR3 protein: CASSFAGANTEAFF
D gene: NA; clone size: many; J gene: TRBJ2-7; V gene: TRBV27; CDR3 DNA: TGTGCCAGCAGTTTATTTGGCCCGAAGGGTCATGCAACCTACGAGCAGTACTTC; CDR3 protein: CASSLFGPKGHATYEQYF
D gene: NA; clone size: many; J gene: TRBJ1-1; V gene: TRBV28; CDR3 DNA: TGTGCCAGCAGATTATCAGGACAGCCAAACACTGAAGCTTTCTTT; CDR3 protein: CASRLSGQPNTEAFF
D gene: NA; clone size: few; J gene: TRBJ2-2; V gene: TRBV7-3; CDR3 DNA: TGTGCCAGCAGCAAGGGCCCCCCCGGGGAGCTGTTTTTT; CDR3 protein: CASSKGPPGELFF
D gene: TRBD2; clone size: few; J gene: TRBJ2-7; V gene: TRBV29-1; CDR3 DNA: TGCAGCGTTGAAAAGGTCATGGGCGGGAGGGCTGCTTTCGAGCAGTACTTC; CDR3 protein: CSVEKVMGGRAAFEQYF
D gene: NA; clone size: NA; J gene: TRBJ1-2; V gene: TRBV9; CDR3 DNA: TGTGCCAGCAGCTCTGGGGGGGCAGGGGATACTGGCTACACCTTC; CDR3 protein: CASSSGGAGDTGYTF
D gene: TRBD1; clone size: many; J gene: TRBJ2-7; V gene: TRBV27; CDR3 DNA: TGTGCCAGCAGTTTAGCCGGACAGGGGCTTACCGAGCAGTACTTC; CDR3 protein: CASSLAGQGLTEQYF
D gene: NA; clone size: many; J gene: TRBJ2-5; V gene: TRBV9; CDR3 DNA: TGTGCCAGCAGCGTAGATAGTACCACCCAGACCCAGTACTTC; CDR3 protein: CASSVDSTTQTQYF
D gene: NA; clone size: few; J gene: TRBJ2-7; V gene: TRBV6-5; CDR3 DNA: TGTGCCAGCAGTTACTCCCCGAGGGGCGAGCAGTACTTC; CDR3 protein: CASSYSPRGEQYF